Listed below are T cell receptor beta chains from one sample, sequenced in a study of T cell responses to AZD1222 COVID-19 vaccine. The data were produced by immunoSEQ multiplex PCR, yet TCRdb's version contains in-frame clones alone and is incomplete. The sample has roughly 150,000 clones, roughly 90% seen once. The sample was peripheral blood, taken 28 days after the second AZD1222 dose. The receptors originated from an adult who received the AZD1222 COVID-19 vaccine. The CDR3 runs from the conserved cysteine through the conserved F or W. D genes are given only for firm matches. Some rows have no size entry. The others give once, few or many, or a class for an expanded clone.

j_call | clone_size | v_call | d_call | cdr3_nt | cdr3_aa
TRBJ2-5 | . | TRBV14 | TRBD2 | TGTGCCAGCAGCCACCCGGGGGGAGAGACCCAGTACTTC | CASSHPGGETQYF
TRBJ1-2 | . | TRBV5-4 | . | TGTGCCAGCAGCTTGGGGGGGGCGATGGGTGGCTACACCTTC | CASSLGGAMGGYTF
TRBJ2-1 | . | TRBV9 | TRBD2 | TGTGCCAGCAGCATTGCGGGACTACTTGCTGGTAGCTCCTACAATGAGCAGTTCTTC | CASSIAGLLAGSSYNEQFF
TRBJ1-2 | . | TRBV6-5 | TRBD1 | TGTGCCAGCACCCCGGACAGGGGTTATGGCTACACCTTC | CASTPDRGYGYTF
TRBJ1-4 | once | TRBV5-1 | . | TGCGCCAGCAGCTTGGCGGCAGGGAAGGGTGAAAAACTGTTTTTT | CASSLAAGKGEKLFF
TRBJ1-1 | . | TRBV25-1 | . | TGTGCCAGCAGTGAAGGCGGGGGAGAGACGGCTTTCTTT | CASSEGGGETAFF
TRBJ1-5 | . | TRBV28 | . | TGTGCCAGCAGTTCGGGTACCTCCGGCAATCAGCCCCAGCATTTT | CASSSGTSGNQPQHF
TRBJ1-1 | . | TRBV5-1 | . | TGCGCCAGCAGCTTACTTACGACAGGGAACACTGAAGCTTTCTTT | CASSLLTTGNTEAFF
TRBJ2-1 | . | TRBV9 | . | TGTGCCAGCAGCGTAGCGGGGTCCAACTACAATGAGCAGTTCTTC | CASSVAGSNYNEQFF
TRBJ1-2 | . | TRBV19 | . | TGTGCCAGTAGTATCGCGGGATTCACTAACTATGGCTACACCTTC | CASSIAGFTNYGYTF
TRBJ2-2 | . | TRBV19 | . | TGTGCCAGTAGCCCCTGGACGGGGAACACCGGGGAGCTGTTTTTT | CASSPWTGNTGELFF
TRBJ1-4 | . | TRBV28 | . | TGTGCCAGCAATAGGGAGGATGAAAAACTGTTTTTT | CASNREDEKLFF
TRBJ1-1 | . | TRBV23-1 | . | TGCGCCAGTCAACGATGGGATAGTCGGGAAGCTTTCTTT | CASQRWDSREAFF
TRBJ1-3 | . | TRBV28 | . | TGTGCCAGCAGTTTAAGTAGGGCTGGAAACACCATATATTTT | CASSLSRAGNTIYF
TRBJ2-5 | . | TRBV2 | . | TGTGCCAGCAGTGAGACAGAAGAAGAGACCCAGTACTTC | CASSETEEETQYF
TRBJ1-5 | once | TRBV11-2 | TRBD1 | TGTGCCAGCAGCTTGGGGACAGCCTCCTATCAGCCCCAGCATTTT | CASSLGTASYQPQHF
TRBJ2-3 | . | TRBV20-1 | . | TGCAGTGCTCGGGAAGTGGATACGCAGTATTTT | CSAREVDTQYF
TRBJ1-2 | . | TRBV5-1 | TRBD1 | TGCGCCAGCAGCTTGGAGGGACAGGGGGCGCTTGGCTACACCTTC | CASSLEGQGALGYTF
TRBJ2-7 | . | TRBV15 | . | TGTGCCACCAGCAGAGATCTTCCGGGGGCGGGAGACGAGCAGTACTTC | CATSRDLPGAGDEQYF
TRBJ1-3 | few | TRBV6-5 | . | TGTGCCAGCGGAAAAGTAGGGGAAGGAAACACCATATATTTT | CASGKVGEGNTIYF
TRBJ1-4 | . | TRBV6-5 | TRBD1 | TGTGCCAGCAGTTACGGGCAGGGGGCTGCTAATGAAAAACTGTTTTTT | CASSYGQGAANEKLFF
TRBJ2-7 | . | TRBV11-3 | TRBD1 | TGTGCCAGCAGCTATACAGGGGGTCGGAACGAGCAGTACTTC | CASSYTGGRNEQYF
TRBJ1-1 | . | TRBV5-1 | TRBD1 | TGCGCCAGCAGCTTTATGTCTGGACAGGGGGCATCTGAAGCTTTCTTT | CASSFMSGQGASEAFF
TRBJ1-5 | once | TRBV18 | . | TGTGCCAGCTCATCTTCGGTCCCGGGAGGCTATCAGCCCCAGCATTTT | CASSSSVPGGYQPQHF
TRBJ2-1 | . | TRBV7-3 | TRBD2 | TGTGCCAGCAGCTTAAGGGGACTAGCGGGAGGGTACAGTGAGCAGTTCTTC | CASSLRGLAGGYSEQFF
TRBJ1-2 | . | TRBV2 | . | TGTGCCAGCGGGGGAGGGTGGGGCTACACCTTC | CASGGGWGYTF
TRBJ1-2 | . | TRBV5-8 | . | TGTGCCAGCAGCTTGGCCTTAGCTATTGGCTACACCTTC | CASSLALAIGYTF
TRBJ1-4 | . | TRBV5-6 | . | TGTGCCAGCAGCTACCGCTCTGCGGCTAATGAAAAACTGTTTTTT | CASSYRSAANEKLFF
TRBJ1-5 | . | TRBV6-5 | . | TGTGCCACCATGATTGAGGGTTATAGCAATCAGCCCCAGCATTTT | CATMIEGYSNQPQHF
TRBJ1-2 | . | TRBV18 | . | TGTGCCAGCTCTCCGGAGTTAAACTATGGCTACACCTTC | CASSPELNYGYTF
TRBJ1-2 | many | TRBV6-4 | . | TGTGCCAGCAGTGCCGGGGTGACAGCAAATGGCTACACCTTC | CASSAGVTANGYTF
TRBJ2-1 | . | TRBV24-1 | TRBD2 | TGTGCCACCAGTGATCAAGCGGGAGGGCCCGACAATGAGCAGTTCTTC | CATSDQAGGPDNEQFF
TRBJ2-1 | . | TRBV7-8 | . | TGTGCCAGCTGGGGGCAGGGGAAGAATGAGCAGTTCTTC | CASWGQGKNEQFF
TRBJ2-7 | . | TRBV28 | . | TGTGCCAGCAGTCAGCGGCTCAGCTCCTACGAGCAGTACTTC | CASSQRLSSYEQYF
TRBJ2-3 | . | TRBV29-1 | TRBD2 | TGCAGCGCCCACCTGGCTAGCGGGGATACGCAGTATTTT | CSAHLASGDTQYF
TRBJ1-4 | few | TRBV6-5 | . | TGTGCCAGCAGTTACACGGAACAGGGAGGGGTGGGAAAACTGTTTTTT | CASSYTEQGGVGKLFF
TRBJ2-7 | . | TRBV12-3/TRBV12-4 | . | TGTGCCAGCAGGAAAGACCACTCCTACGAGCAGTACTTC | CASRKDHSYEQYF
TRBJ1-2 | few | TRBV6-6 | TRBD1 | TGTGCCAGCAGTGATCTAGGACAGGGGACTTATGGCTACACCTTC | CASSDLGQGTYGYTF
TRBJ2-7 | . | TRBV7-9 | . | TGTGCCAGCAGCTTAGATTTCGGCTACTACGAGCAGTACTTC | CASSLDFGYYEQYF
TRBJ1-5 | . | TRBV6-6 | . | TGTGCCAGCACCCACAGGGATGGCCAGCCCCAGCATTTT | CASTHRDGQPQHF
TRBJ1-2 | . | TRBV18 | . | TGTGCCAGCTCGCCCGGACCCTTCGGGTATGGCTACACCTTC | CASSPGPFGYGYTF
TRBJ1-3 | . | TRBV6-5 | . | TGTGCCAGCAGCTTACTCCGATCTGGAAACACCATATATTTT | CASSLLRSGNTIYF
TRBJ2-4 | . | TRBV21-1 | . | TGTGCCAGCAGCAACCCCCTTTTTCAGGGGATAGAAGCCAAAAACATTCAGTACTTC | CASSNPLFQGIEAKNIQYF
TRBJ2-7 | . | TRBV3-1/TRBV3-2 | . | TGTGCCAGCAGCCAAAAAAGACGGACTACCGGCAACGAGCAGTACTTC | CASSQKRRTTGNEQYF
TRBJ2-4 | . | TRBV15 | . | TGTGCCACCAGCGAAGACTCGCCGCGAGCCAAAAACATTCAGTACTTC | CATSEDSPRAKNIQYF
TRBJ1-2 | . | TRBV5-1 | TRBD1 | TGCGCCAGCAGCTTTCCCGACAGGGCTGGCTACACCTTC | CASSFPDRAGYTF
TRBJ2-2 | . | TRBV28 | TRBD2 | TGTGCCAGCAGTTTATGGCGGGAGAGCACCGGGGAGCTGTTTTTT | CASSLWRESTGELFF
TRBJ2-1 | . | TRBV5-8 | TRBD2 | TGTGCCAGCAGCTTGGTGGTCTTGCGGGAGGGCCACAATGAGCAGTTCTTC | CASSLVVLREGHNEQFF
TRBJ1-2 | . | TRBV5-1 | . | TGCGCCAGCAGCTTGTTAGGGAATGGCTACACCTTC | CASSLLGNGYTF